This entry lists 28 T cell receptor beta chains sequenced from one sample in a study of beta chain bispecific antibodies for T cell cancers. Study-wide findings and caveats: In these mixed samples, most targeted TRBV reads derived from the leukemia cell line.

Blood mononuclear cells were expanded for about 3 days using either OKT3 anti-CD3 antibody or CD3/CD28 beads. TCRdb analysed the 5' RACE reads with MiXCR anew, one entry per CDR3 protein. The top ten clones hold 30% to 35% of a sample with just over 20,000 distinct CDR3 sequences, under 3% of them seen once. For these receptors, no antigen is known. The specimen was healthy donor T cells cultured with leukemia cells. These receptors were taken from a human donor in good health. Some clones in this sample may be carry-over from other donors' samples.

The chain has TRBV18 and TRBJ2-5, with D perhaps matching TRBD2 (7 bases). CDR3 size: 14 residues. V gave up 3 bases and J gave up 2 bases, with 10 bases separating them. Germline assignment: CDR1 KGHSH and CDR2 LQKENI. CDR3 amino acids: CASSPGGQQETQYF. The CDR3 DNA follows: TGTGCCAGCTCACCGGGGGGGCAGCAAGAGACCCAGTACTTC.

This clonotype came up many times. The chain links TRBV5-1 to TRBJ1-4; no reliable D call. Germline values: CDR1 SGHRS, CDR2 YFSETQ. V lost 0 bases and J lost 2, with 11 bases in between. This CDR3 comprises 16 residues. The CDR3 DNA follows: TGCGCCAGCAGCTTGGGAGCGAGGGAGACTAATGAAAAACTGTTTTTT. Its translation is CASSLGARETNEKLFF.

This clonotype is termed medium-sized. The chain recombines TRBV10-2 with TRBJ1-5, with TRBD1 matching over 8 bases. Germline loops: CDR1 WSHSY, CDR2 SAAADI. The V gene end was trimmed by 1 base and the J gene end by 0 bases; junction bases not matched to a gene: 2. The CDR3 has 16 amino acids. CDR3 DNA sequence: TGCGCCAGCAGTGAGTGGGACAGGTATAGCAATCAGCCCCAGCATTTT. Translating gives CASSEWDRYSNQPQHF.

This clonotype came up many times. V usage is TRBV7-9 and J usage is TRBJ2-2; 7 bases line up with TRBD2. V lost 1 base and J lost 4; bases outside the gene matches: 6. The CDR3 extends over 16 amino acids. From germline, CDR1 is SEHNR and CDR2 FQNEAQ (reference sequence). In nucleotides, the CDR3 is TGTGCCAGCAGCTTAGTGGAGCGGGGATCCACCGGGGAGCTGTTTTTT. It yields the protein CASSLVERGSTGELFF.

Only a few counts were recorded for this clonotype. The rearrangement uses TRBV19 and TRBJ1-6, with D unresolved. Per the germline V gene, CDR1 is LNHDA and CDR2 is SQIVND (reference sequence). The V and J ends lost 3 bases and 6 bases respectively, with 6 bases between them. The CDR3 extends over 13 amino acids. The CDR3 region is CASSIVSNSPLHF. Written as DNA, the CDR3 is TGTGCCAGTAGTATTGTGTCTAATTCACCCCTCCACTTT.

This clonotype has ten or more counts. The gene calls are TRBV21-1 and TRBJ1-4. TRBV21-1 is shown as a pseudogene. This CDR3 has 14 amino acids. Here the CDR3 DNA reads TGTGCCAGTTTCCTGGCAGGAACTAATGAAAAACTGTTTTTT. Translating gives CASFLAGTNEKLFF.

This clonotype has a count of ten or more. The chain uses TRBV11-2 and TRBJ1-1; 9 nucleotides agree with TRBD1. The CDR3 runs to 14 residues. Germline V gene lookup returns CDR1 SGHAT and CDR2 FQNNGV. V shed 5 bases, J shed 3 bases, and the junction held 4 bases outside the gene matches. The CDR3 DNA reads as TGTGCCAGCAGCCCGACAGGGGGTTACACTGAAGCTTTCTTT. This encodes CASSPTGGYTEAFF.

The sample holds many counts of this clonotype. The chain joins TRBV27 to TRBJ2-3; D ambiguous. From germline, CDR1 is MNHEY and CDR2 SMNVEV (reference sequence). With 6 bases removed from V and 5 bases from J, the gap between germline ends came to 9 bases. The CDR3 loop spans 12 amino acids. The CDR3: CASSQDLDTQYF. The CDR3 DNA follows: TGTGCCAGCAGCCAGGACCTAGATACGCAGTATTTT.

In its sample, this clonotype was seen many times. V is TRBV30 and J is TRBJ2-1; D ambiguous. Looked up from germline, CDR1 is GTSNPN and CDR2 is SVGIG (reference sequence). The CDR3 is 12 amino acids. Between the trimmed V and J ends, which lost 0 bases and 2 bases, there was a span of 2 bases. CDR3 bases: TGTGCCTGGAGTGTAACCTACAATGAGCAGTTCTTC. Protein sequence: CAWSVTYNEQFF.

This clonotype was detected ten times or more. The V gene is TRBV27, the J gene TRBJ2-3; D not certain. The CDR3 covers 12 residues. Germline CDR1 and CDR2: MNHEY and SMNVEV (reference sequence). V gave up 3 bases and J gave up 4 bases, with 5 bases separating them. The CDR3 spells CASSFTADTQYF. The CDR3, as DNA: TGTGCCAGCAGTTTCACAGCAGATACGCAGTATTTT.

This clonotype was found many times. V usage is TRBV5-6 and J usage is TRBJ1-6; 8 bases fit TRBD1. The germline CDR1 and CDR2 sequences are SGHDT and YYEEEE. With V trimmed by 2 bases and J by 7 bases, 5 bases remained unmatched. The CDR3 loop spans 15 amino acids. The chain's CDR3 is CASSFLDRANSPLHF. The DNA for the CDR3 is TGTGCCAGCAGCTTCTTGGACAGGGCCAATTCACCCCTCCACTTT.

This sequence joins TRBV18 and TRBJ2-5; the D gene could be TRBD1 or TRBD2 (6 bases each). This CDR3 contains 19 residues. Trimming took off 0 bases at V and 5 bases at J, with 25 bases between the two ends. CDR1 is KGHSH and CDR2 is LQKENI in the germline V gene. The CDR3 DNA reads as TGTGCCAGCTCACCACCGAGGGGGACTCAGCGTGGAATGGGGGAGACCCAGTACTTC. Its translation is CASSPPRGTQRGMGETQYF.

This clonotype turned up a few times. The rearrangement links TRBV19 to TRBJ2-1; the match to TRBD2 covers 7 bases. The V gene's germline CDR1 is LNHDA and CDR2 SQIVND (reference sequence). This CDR3 is 13 amino acids long. Trimming at V came to 5 bases and at J to 5 bases, leaving 3 bases not matched to a gene. In DNA form, the CDR3 reads TGTGCCAGTAGTTGGGGGGGGGACAATGAGCAGTTCTTC. Encoded protein: CASSWGGDNEQFF. Together with reference TRBV19 and TRBJ2-1, the CDR3 gives the full variable domain: DGGITQSPKYLFRKEGQNVTLSCEQNLNHDAMYWYRQDPGQGLRLIYYSQIVNDFQKGDIAEGYSVSREKKESFPLTVTSAQKNPTAFYLCASSWGGDNEQFFGPGTRLTVL.

This clonotype was counted between two and nine times. The chain has TRBV20-1 and TRBJ1-2; 7 nucleotides line up with TRBD1. The CDR3 is 14 amino acids. CDR1 is DFQATT and CDR2 is SNEGSKA in the germline V gene (reference sequence). V lost 2 bases to trimming and J lost 7 bases; unmatched junction nucleotides: 10. The CDR3 loop is CSARQGGPRLGYTF. CDR3 nucleotide sequence: TGCAGTGCTAGACAGGGGGGCCCGAGGCTTGGCTACACCTTC.

In its sample, this clonotype was seen many times. The V gene is TRBV5-4, the J gene TRBJ2-1; TRBD2 matches at 8 bases. The germline CDR1 and CDR2 sequences are SGHNT and YYREEE (reference sequence). CDR3 length equals 16 residues. V shed 0 bases, J shed 7 bases, and the junction held 9 bases outside the gene matches. The CDR3 sequence is CASSLALLAGGNEQFF. The DNA of the CDR3 is TGTGCCAGCAGCTTGGCCCTTCTAGCGGGTGGGAATGAGCAGTTCTTC.

This clonotype appeared a few times. The chain employs TRBV19 and TRBJ2-1; TRBD1 is a possible D gene (5 bases). Trimming stripped 7 bases from V and 2 bases from J, with 9 bases between. Germline CDR1 reads LNHDA; CDR2 reads SQIVND (reference sequence). This CDR3 comprises 13 residues. The CDR3 DNA is TGTGCCAGTAACACAGGCCCCTACAATGAGCAGTTCTTC. Translating gives CASNTGPYNEQFF.

This clonotype showed up many times. The V gene is TRBV4-1, the J gene TRBJ1-2; 10 bases line up with TRBD1. Germline assignment: CDR1 MGHRA and CDR2 YSYEKL. This CDR3 is built from 14 residues. V lost 6 bases, J lost 6 bases, and 7 bases stayed unmatched. The CDR3 coding sequence is TGCGCCAGCAGGCCTACGACAGGGGGCGATGGCTACACCTTC. It yields the protein CASRPTTGGDGYTF.

This clonotype was picked up many times. V usage is TRBV5-1 and J usage is TRBJ2-7, with D unresolved. Trimming left V 1 base short and J 1 base short, with 6 bases between. Germline lookup yields CDR1 SGHRS and CDR2 YFSETQ. CDR3 length: 13 residues. This CDR3 reads CASSLSLSYEQYF. The DNA for the CDR3 is TGCGCCAGCAGCTTGTCCTTGTCCTACGAGCAGTACTTC.

This clonotype was picked up a small number of times. V is TRBV18 and J is TRBJ2-5, with D tentatively TRBD2 (6 bases). The V end lost 4 bases, the J end lost 4 bases, and 10 bases lay between the germline ends. CDR1 and CDR2 from the germline V gene are KGHSH and LQKENI. The CDR3 covers 13 residues. In DNA form, the CDR3 reads TGTGCCAGCTCACAACGGCGGGGAGAGACCCAGTACTTC. Amino acids: CASSQRRGETQYF.

This clonotype has just a few counts. This sequence joins TRBV19 and TRBJ2-1; 10 positions agree with TRBD1. Germline lookup yields CDR1 LNHDA and CDR2 SQIVND (reference sequence). CDR3 length: 15 amino acids. J lost 4 bases, V lost 5 bases, and 5 bases had no gene match. Here the CDR3 DNA reads TGTGCCAGTAGTGTGGGACAGGGGCAGTACAATGAGCAGTTCTTC. This gives the protein CASSVGQGQYNEQFF. The variable domain in full, with the rest retrieved from reference TRBV19 and TRBJ2-1, is DGGITQSPKYLFRKEGQNVTLSCEQNLNHDAMYWYRQDPGQGLRLIYYSQIVNDFQKGDIAEGYSVSREKKESFPLTVTSAQKNPTAFYLCASSVGQGQYNEQFFGPGTRLTVL.

This clonotype was observed at least ten times. The rearrangement uses TRBV6-1 and TRBJ2-3; D is perhaps TRBD2 (6 bases). This CDR3 contains 16 residues. Germline V gene data show CDR1 as MNHNS and CDR2 as SASEGT. Between the trimmed V and J ends, which lost 3 bases and 5 bases, there was a span of 18 bases. CDR3 nucleotide sequence: TGTGCCAGCAGTGATCGAGGCGGGTTGGAGGGAGATACGCAGTATTTT. It translates to CASSDRGGLEGDTQYF.

The J gene is TRBJ1-2, the V gene TRBV18; D perhaps matches TRBD1 (5 bases). V dropped 5 bases and J dropped 8 bases, with 12 bases sitting between them. The CDR3 covers 12 residues. CDR1 and CDR2 (germline): KGHSH, LQKENI. CDR3 amino acids: CASSGGGSGYTF. The CDR3, as DNA: TGTGCCAGCTCAGGTGGGGGGTCCGGCTACACCTTC.

The sample holds many counts of this clonotype. The chain recombines TRBV29-1 with TRBJ2-2, with no clear D. The CDR3 length is 11 residues. V lost 4 bases and J 6 bases, leaving 6 bases between the germline ends. The germline gives CDR1 SQVTM, CDR2 ANQGSEA. The CDR3 DNA follows: TGCAGCGTTGTTGACTCCGGGGAGCTGTTTTTT. Its translation is CSVVDSGELFF.

The rearrangement uses TRBV7-9 and TRBJ2-5; no definite D call. CDR1 and CDR2 from the germline V gene are SEHNR and FQNEAQ (reference sequence). The V and J ends lost 0 bases and 5 bases respectively, with 4 bases between them. The CDR3 spans 12 residues. CDR3 in amino acids: CASSLAEETQYF. The CDR3 coding sequence is TGTGCCAGCAGCTTAGCGGAGGAGACCCAGTACTTC.

This clonotype was counted at least ten times. This chain joins TRBV20-1 and TRBJ1-4; a possible D gene is TRBD1 (5 bases). Per germline, CDR1 DFQATT and CDR2 SNEGSKA (reference sequence). The CDR3 is made up of 15 amino acids. V dropped 0 bases and J dropped 8 bases, with 16 bases sitting between them. CDR3 sequence: CSARDEEGLMEKLFF. The CDR3 nucleotides read TGCAGTGCTAGAGATGAGGAGGGGCTTATGGAAAAACTGTTTTTT.

This clonotype was seen repeatedly, ten times or more. V gene TRBV20-1 combines with J gene TRBJ1-1; no reliable D call. The CDR3 loop spans 13 amino acids. Between the trimmed V and J ends, which lost 3 bases and 1 base, there was a span of 9 bases. CDR1 is DFQATT, CDR2 SNEGSKA, per germline (reference sequence). Here the CDR3 reads CSASWVTNTEAFF. The CDR3 DNA is TGCAGTGCTAGTTGGGTGACGAACACTGAAGCTTTCTTT.

This clonotype was observed at least ten times. The chain links TRBV9 to TRBJ2-7; 10 nucleotides line up with TRBD1. The CDR3 length is 17 residues. Germline CDR1 reads SGDLS; CDR2 reads YYNGEE. V was clipped by 4 bases and J by 2 bases; unmatched bases: 12. The CDR3 nucleotides read TGTGCCAGCAGCCCGCGCGGTCCGGGACAGGGGACCTACGAGCAGTACTTC. This encodes CASSPRGPGQGTYEQYF. The complete variable domain, with remaining parts taken from reference TRBV9 and TRBJ2-7, reads DSGVTQTPKHLITATGQRVTLRCSPRSGDLSVYWYQQSLDQGLQFLIQYYNGEERAKGNILERFSAQQFPDLHSELNLSSLELGDSALYFCASSPRGPGQGTYEQYFGPGTRLTVT.

In this sample, this clonotype turned up many times. The chain is built from TRBV20-1 and TRBJ2-3; 14 positions agree with TRBD2. V shed 6 bases, J shed 2 bases, and the junction held 13 bases outside the gene matches. The CDR3 consists of 18 residues. Germline lookup yields CDR1 DFQATT and CDR2 SNEGSKA (reference sequence). CDR3 sequence reads: CSARTSGGRVHPTDTQYF. The CDR3 bases are TGCAGTGCCCGGACTAGCGGGGGGCGGGTTCACCCCACAGATACGCAGTATTTT.